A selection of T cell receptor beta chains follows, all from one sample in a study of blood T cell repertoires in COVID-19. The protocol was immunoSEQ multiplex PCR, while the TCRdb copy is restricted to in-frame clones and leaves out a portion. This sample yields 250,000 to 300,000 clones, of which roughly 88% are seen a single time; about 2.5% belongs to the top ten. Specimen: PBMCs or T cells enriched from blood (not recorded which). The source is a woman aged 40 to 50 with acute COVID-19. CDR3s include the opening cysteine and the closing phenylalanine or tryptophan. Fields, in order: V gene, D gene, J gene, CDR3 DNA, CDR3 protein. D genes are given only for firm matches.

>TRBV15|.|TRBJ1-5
TGTGCCACCAGCAGAGTTTCGCGGGGAGGCAATCAGCCCCAGCATTTT
CATSRVSRGGNQPQHF
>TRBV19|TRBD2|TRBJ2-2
TGTGCCAGTCTCCCAGCGGGAGTCGGGGAGCTGTTTTTT
CASLPAGVGELFF
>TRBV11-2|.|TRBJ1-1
TGTGCCAGCAGCTTAGGGGAGTCGACTGAAGCTTTCTTT
CASSLGESTEAFF
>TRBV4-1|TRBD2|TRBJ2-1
TGCGCCAGCAGCAAGGGACTAGCGGGGGGGGACTACAATGAGCAGTTCTTC
CASSKGLAGGDYNEQFF
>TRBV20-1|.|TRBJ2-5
TGCAGTGCTAGTCGTATTTTCAGGAAGATAGCGGTCCAAGAGACCCAGTACTTC
CSASRIFRKIAVQETQYF
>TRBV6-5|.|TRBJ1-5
TGTGCCACGAGATCCGGGGGCAATCAGCCCCAGCATTTT
CATRSGGNQPQHF
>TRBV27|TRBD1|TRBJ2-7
TGTGCCAGCAGGGAGCCAGGGGGCATCCACGAGCAGTACTTC
CASREPGGIHEQYF
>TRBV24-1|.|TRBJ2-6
TGTGCCACCAGTGATGGAAGACAGGTTATCTCTGGGGCCAACGTCCTGACTTTC
CATSDGRQVISGANVLTF
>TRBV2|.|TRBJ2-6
TGTGCCAGCAGTGCCGTTAGCTCTGGGGCCAACGTCCTGACTTTC
CASSAVSSGANVLTF
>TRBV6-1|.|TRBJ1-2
TGTGCCAGCAGTGAATCATACGAGGGATTCTACACCTTC
CASSESYEGFYTF
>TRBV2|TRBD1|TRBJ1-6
TGTGCCAGCAGGCAGGGGGCTTGGGCCCTCCACTTT
CASRQGAWALHF
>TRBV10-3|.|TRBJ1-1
TGTGCCATCAGTCGGGGGGGGAACACTGAAGCTTTCTTT
CAISRGGNTEAFF
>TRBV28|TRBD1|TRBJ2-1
TGTGCCAGCAGTTTCTGGACAGGGGTATACAATGAGCAGTTCTTC
CASSFWTGVYNEQFF
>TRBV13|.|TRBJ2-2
TGTGCCAGCAGCTCGGGGGGCCGAGGCGGGGAGCTGTTTTTT
CASSSGGRGGELFF
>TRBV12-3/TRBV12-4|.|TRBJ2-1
TGTGCCAGCAGCCTGACTAGTAAACATGAGCAGTTCTTC
CASSLTSKHEQFF
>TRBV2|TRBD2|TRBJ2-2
TGTGCCAGCAAGAGTAGCGGGACGAACACCGGGGAGCTGTTTTTT
CASKSSGTNTGELFF